This T cell receptor (beta chain) derives from a study of blood T cell repertoires in COVID-19. This table comes from immunoSEQ multiplex PCR, and its TCRdb copy is limited to in-frame clones, with some not included. This table holds about 140,000 clones, almost 80% found once. In assigning cohorts, the study relied on participant-reported clinical history. CDR1 and CDR2 (germline): WSHSY, SAAADI. Between the trimmed V and J ends, which lost 7 bases and 0 bases, there was a span of 4 bases. CDR3 length: 11 residues. Material for sequencing was PBMCs or T cells enriched from blood (not recorded which). This TCR was sampled from a woman in her fifties or sixties who had recovered from COVID-19. V usage is TRBV10-2 and J usage is TRBJ2-7; no firm D call. Written as DNA, the CDR3 is TGCGCCAGCAAGCGCTCCTACGAGCAGTACTTC. This translates into CASKRSYEQYF.